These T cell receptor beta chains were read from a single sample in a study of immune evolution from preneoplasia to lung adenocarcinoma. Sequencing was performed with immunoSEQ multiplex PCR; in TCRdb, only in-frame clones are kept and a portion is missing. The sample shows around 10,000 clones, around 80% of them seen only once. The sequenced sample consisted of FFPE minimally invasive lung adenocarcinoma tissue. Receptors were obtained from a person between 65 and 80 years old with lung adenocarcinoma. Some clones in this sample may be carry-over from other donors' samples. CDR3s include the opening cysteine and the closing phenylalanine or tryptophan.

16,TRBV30,CAWRGTGKGVNTEAFF
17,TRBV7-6,CASSPAREGIAKNIQYF
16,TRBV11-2,CASSPPRQGIYNEQFF
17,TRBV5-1,CASSLVGGLTGTDTQYF
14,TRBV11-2,CASSPQVAADTQYF
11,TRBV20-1,CSTLGTDTQYF
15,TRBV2,CASIPQGGRTDTQYF
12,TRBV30,CAWDSLGTEAFF
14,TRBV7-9,CASRKTGTASPLHF
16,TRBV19,CASSIVQGAGGRGYTF
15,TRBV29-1,CSVEDKGSGGYGYTF
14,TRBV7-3,CASSLKGGGRGYTF
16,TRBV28,CASSLTGRTTNEKLFF
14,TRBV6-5,CASSYGQSDQPQHF
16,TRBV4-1,CASSQNSGGTTDTQYF